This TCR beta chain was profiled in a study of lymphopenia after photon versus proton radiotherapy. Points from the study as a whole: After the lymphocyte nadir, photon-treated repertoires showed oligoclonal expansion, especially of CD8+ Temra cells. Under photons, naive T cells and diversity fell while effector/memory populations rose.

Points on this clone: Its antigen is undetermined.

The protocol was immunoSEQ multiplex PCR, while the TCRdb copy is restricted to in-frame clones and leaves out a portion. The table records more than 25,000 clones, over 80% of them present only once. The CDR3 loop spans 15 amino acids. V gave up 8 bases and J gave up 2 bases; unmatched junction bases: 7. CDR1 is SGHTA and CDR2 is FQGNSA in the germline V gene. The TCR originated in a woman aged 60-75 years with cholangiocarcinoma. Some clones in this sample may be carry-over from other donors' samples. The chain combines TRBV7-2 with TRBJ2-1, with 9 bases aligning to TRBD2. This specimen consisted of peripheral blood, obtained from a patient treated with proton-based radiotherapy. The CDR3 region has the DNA TGTGCCAGCGGACTGAGCGGGAGGACCTACAATGAGCAGTTCTTC. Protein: CASGLSGRTYNEQFF.